This TCR beta chain was sequenced during a study of cytomegalovirus exposure and HLA in healthy donors. Overall study results and limits: Researchers reported in a later analysis that a missense DCLRE1C variant was tied to TCR beta V- and J-gene trimming.

Details on this clone: Its cognate antigen is unknown.

Both 60 Vbeta primers and 13 Jbeta primers went into the PCR. Here immunoSEQ multiplex PCR was the method, and the copy in TCRdb shows in-frame clones only, minus some. Of 95,000 to 100,000 clones listed, roughly 76% were seen once; the top ten hold roughly 2%. V gave up 6 bases and J gave up 4 bases, with 12 bases separating them. The CDR3 covers 13 residues. Germline loops: CDR1 MNHEY, CDR2 SMNVEV (reference sequence). The material sequenced was PBMCs. The receptor comes from a man aged 35 to 55 in good health and CMV-seronegative. The chain combines TRBV27 with TRBJ1-1; no reliable D call. CDR3 region: CASSPEGRTEAFF. The CDR3, as DNA: TGTGCCAGCAGCCCCGAGGGCCGCACTGAAGCTTTCTTT.